The source of this TCR beta chain is a study of T cell responses to AZD1222 COVID-19 vaccine. Points from the study as a whole: Donors were largely white British and mainly female; clonal diversity was possibly underestimated. The CD4 TCRs associated with vaccination extended across spike and predominated at 160-218 and 743-854.

Sequencing was performed with immunoSEQ multiplex PCR; in TCRdb, only in-frame clones are kept and a portion is missing. The table shows about 110,000 clones, with about nine tenths occurring only once. Concerning this clone itself: Its antigen remains unknown.

The clonotype originates from an adult in good health. Here the sequenced sample was peripheral blood, taken on day 0 of AZD1222 vaccination.

CDR3 sequence reads: CASSPYMTPRHGYTF. Written as DNA, the CDR3 is TGTGCCAGCAGCCCTTACATGACACCGAGGCATGGCTACACCTTC. The gene calls are TRBV7-2 and TRBJ1-2; D gene unclear. The germline V and J ends were trimmed by 5 bases and 6 bases, with 19 bases remaining between them. The CDR3 spans 15 residues. Germline-derived CDR1 and CDR2 are SGHTA and FQGNSA.